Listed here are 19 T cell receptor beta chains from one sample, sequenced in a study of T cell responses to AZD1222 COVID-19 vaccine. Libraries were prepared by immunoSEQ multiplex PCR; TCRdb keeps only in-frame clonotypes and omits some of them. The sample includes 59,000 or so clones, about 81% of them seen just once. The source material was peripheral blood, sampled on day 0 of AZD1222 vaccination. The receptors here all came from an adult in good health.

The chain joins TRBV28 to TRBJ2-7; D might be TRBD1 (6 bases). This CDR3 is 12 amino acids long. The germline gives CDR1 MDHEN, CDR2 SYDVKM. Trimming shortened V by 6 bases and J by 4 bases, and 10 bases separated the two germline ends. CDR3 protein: CASSIQGYEQYF. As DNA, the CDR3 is TGTGCCAGCAGCATACAGGGTTACGAGCAGTACTTC.

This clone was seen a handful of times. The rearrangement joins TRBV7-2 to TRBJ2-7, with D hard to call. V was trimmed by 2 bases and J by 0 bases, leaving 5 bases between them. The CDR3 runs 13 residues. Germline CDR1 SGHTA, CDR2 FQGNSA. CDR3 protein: CASSLYSSYEQYF. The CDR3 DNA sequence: TGTGCCAGCAGCTTATACAGCTCCTACGAGCAGTACTTC.

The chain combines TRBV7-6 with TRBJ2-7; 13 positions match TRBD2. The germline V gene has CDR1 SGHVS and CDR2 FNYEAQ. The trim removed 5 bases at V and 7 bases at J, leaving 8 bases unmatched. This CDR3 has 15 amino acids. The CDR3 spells CASSALAGGPPEQYF. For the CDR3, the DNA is TGTGCCAGCAGCGCACTAGCGGGAGGGCCACCTGAGCAGTACTTC.

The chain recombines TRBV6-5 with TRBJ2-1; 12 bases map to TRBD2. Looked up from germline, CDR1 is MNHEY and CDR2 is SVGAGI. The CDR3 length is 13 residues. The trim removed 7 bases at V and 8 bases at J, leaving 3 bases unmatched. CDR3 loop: CASKLAGGHEQFF. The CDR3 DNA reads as TGTGCCAGCAAACTAGCGGGAGGACATGAGCAGTTCTTC.

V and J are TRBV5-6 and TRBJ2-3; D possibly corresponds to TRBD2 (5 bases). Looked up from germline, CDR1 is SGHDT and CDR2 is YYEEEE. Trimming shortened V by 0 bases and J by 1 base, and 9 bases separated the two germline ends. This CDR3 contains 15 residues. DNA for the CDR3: TGTGCCAGCAGCTTGGGAGCGGACCGCACAGATACGCAGTATTTT. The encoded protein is CASSLGADRTDTQYF.

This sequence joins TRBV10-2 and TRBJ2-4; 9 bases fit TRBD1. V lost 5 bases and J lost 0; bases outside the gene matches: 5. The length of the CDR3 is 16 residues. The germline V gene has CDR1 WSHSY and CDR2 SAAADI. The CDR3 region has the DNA TGCGCCAGCAGTAAGGGACAGGGACTAGCCAAAAACATTCAGTACTTC. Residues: CASSKGQGLAKNIQYF.

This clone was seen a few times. The CDR3 DNA reads as TGTGCTAGTGGTTCTTCAGGATCGAACACCGGGGAGCTGTTTTTT. Encoded protein: CASGSSGSNTGELFF. This chain connects TRBV12-5 to TRBJ2-2; D not resolved. The CDR3 is 15 amino acids. V gave up 4 bases and J gave up 0 bases, with 9 bases separating them. Germline CDR1 LGHNT, CDR2 FRNRAP.

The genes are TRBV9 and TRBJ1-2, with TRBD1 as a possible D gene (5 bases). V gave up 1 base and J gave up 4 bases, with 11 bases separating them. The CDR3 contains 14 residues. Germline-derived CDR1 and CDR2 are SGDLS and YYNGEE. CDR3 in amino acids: CASSVNQGAYGYTF. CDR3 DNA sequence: TGTGCCAGCAGCGTAAATCAGGGAGCCTATGGCTACACCTTC.

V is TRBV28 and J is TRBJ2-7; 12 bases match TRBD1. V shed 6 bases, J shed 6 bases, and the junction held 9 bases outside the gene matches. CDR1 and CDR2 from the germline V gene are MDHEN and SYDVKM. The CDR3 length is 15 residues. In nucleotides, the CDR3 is TGTGCCAGCAGCCGGTTGGGGACAGGGGGCGGCGAGCAGTACTTC. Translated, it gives CASSRLGTGGGEQYF.

This CDR3 reads CASSLGGVTEAFF. In nucleotides, the CDR3 is TGTGCCAGCAGCTTAGGTGGAGTCACTGAAGCTTTCTTT. V is TRBV7-2 and J is TRBJ1-1; D unresolved. The V gene's germline CDR1 is SGHTA and CDR2 FQGNSA. This CDR3 has 13 residues. V was cut by 1 base and J by 4 bases, with 7 bases left in between.

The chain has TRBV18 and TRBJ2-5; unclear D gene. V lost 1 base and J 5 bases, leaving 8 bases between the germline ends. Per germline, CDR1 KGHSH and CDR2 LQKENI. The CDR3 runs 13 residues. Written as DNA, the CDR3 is TGTGCCAGCTCACCACGACCTTTGGAGACCCAGTACTTC. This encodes CASSPRPLETQYF. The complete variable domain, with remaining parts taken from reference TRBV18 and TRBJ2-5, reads NAGVMQNPRHLVRRRGQEARLRCSPMKGHSHVYWYRQLPEEGLKFMVYLQKENIIDESGMPKERFSAEFPKEGPSILRIQQVVRGDSAAYFCASSPRPLETQYFGPGTRLLVL.

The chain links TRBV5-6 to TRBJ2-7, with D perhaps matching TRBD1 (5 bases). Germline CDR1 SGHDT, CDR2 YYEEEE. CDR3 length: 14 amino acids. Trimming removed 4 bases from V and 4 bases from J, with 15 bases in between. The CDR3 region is CASSRPGWSYEQYF. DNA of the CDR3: TGTGCCAGCAGCCGGCCAGGGTGGAGTTACGAGCAGTACTTC.

In DNA, the CDR3 is TGTGCCAGCAGCTTAGCCTCAACTAATGAAAAACTGTTTTTT. Amino acid sequence: CASSLASTNEKLFF. This chain uses TRBV7-2 with TRBJ1-4; D is unclear. Germline V gene data show CDR1 as SGHTA and CDR2 as FQGNSA. V dropped 0 bases and J dropped 0 bases, with 2 bases sitting between them. This CDR3 contains 14 residues.

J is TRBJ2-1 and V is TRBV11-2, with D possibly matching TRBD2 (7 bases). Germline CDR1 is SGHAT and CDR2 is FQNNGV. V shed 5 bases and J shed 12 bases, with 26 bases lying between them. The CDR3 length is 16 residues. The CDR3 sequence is CASSPHRGGGPGVQFF. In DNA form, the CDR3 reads TGTGCCAGCAGCCCCCACCGGGGCGGGGGCCCGGGTGTGCAGTTCTTC.

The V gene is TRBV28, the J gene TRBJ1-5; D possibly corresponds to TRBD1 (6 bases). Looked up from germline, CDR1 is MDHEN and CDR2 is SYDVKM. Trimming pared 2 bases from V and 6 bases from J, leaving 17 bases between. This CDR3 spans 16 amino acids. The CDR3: CASSLVGGARTQPQHF. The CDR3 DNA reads TGTGCCAGCAGTTTAGTGGGGGGGGCGAGGACTCAGCCCCAGCATTTT.

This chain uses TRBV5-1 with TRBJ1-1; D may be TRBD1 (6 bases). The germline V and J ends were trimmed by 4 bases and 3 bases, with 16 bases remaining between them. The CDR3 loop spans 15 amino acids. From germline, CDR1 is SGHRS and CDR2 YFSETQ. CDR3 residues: CASSGTSWSDTEAFF. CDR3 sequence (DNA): TGCGCCAGCAGCGGGACAAGCTGGTCGGACACTGAAGCTTTCTTT.

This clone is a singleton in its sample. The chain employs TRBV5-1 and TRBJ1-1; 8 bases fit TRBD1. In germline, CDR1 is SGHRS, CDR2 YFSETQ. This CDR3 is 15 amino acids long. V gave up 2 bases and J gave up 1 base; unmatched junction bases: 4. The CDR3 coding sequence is TGCGCCAGCAGCTTAGATACAGGGGGGAACACTGAAGCTTTCTTT. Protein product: CASSLDTGGNTEAFF.

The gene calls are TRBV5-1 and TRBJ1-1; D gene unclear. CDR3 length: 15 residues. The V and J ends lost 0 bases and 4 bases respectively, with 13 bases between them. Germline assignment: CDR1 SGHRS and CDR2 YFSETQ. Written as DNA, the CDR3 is TGCGCCAGCAGCTTGGATTTGGGGAGGTTCACTGAAGCTTTCTTT. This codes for CASSLDLGRFTEAFF.

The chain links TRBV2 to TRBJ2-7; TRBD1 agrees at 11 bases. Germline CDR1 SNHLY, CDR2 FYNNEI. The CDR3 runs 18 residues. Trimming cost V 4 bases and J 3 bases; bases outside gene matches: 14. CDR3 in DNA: TGTGCCAGCAGTGCCCTCCCCCCTGGGGGACAGGGGGTCTACGAGCAGTACTTC. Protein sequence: CASSALPPGGQGVYEQYF.